This T cell receptor beta chain originates from a study of cytomegalovirus exposure and HLA in healthy donors. This PCR relied on a set of 60 Vbeta primers and 13 Jbeta primers. Profiling relied on immunoSEQ multiplex PCR, and the TCRdb table lists in-frame clones only, not all of them. The sample has approximately 120,000 clones. This sequence was found in a man in his forties or fifties in good health and CMV-seronegative. Sequencing used PBMCs.

CDR3 protein: CASSLVGPGVGNTIYF. The CDR3 coding sequence is TGTGCCAGCAGCTTAGTTGGGCCAGGGGTCGGAAACACCATATATTTT. The chain uses TRBV7-2 and TRBJ1-3, with TRBD1 as a possible D gene (6 bases). The CDR3 covers 16 residues. Germline CDR1 and CDR2: SGHTA and FQGNSA. Trimming shortened V by 1 base and J by 4 bases, and 14 bases separated the two germline ends.